The source of this T cell receptor beta chain is a study of patients with pleural tuberculosis (dated by TCRdb to about 2014). This clonotype was counted many times. The clone's antigen remains unknown. No base qualities exist here, and no much larger clone lies one base off it. The CDR3 measures 14 amino acids from cysteine to phenylalanine. The sequence is cut down to CDR3 DNA, 42 bases in frame from base 1. Deletion took 11 bases off V and 8 bases off J, with a span of 24 bases between the germline ends. The germline V gene encodes CDR1 ENHRY and CDR2 SYGVKD. Sequencing used an Illumina Genome Analyzer IIx. TCRdb trimmed the raw reads at Q25, called clones with MiXCR and kept productive beta chains. CDR3 protein duplicates are merged, each entry listing the most common genes and DNA. Recorded for this sample are almost 30,000 distinct CDR3 sequences; about 20% of them occurred a single time. 3% to 4% of the sample belongs to the ten largest clones.

The sequencing input was peripheral blood. This receptor was obtained from a human donor with pleural tuberculosis. The rearrangement combines TRBV10-3 with TRBJ1-2; the D gene is possibly TRBD1, with 6 bases matching. The nucleotide sequence is TGTGCCTCAAAAACGGGGGGCCACCAGTCCGGCTACACCTTC. Its protein reads: CASKTGGHQSGYTF.